The sequence of this T cell receptor beta chain was determined in a study of shared clonotypes between healthy human individuals. The wider study: Sampling drew on donors who were two women and a few men aged 18 to 49.

The table came from immunoSEQ multiplex PCR; TCRdb's copy has only in-frame clones and leaves some out. This sample has approximately 2.4 million clones, with around 95% found just once. The CDR3 spans 17 residues. The ends were cut back, 7 bases at V and 4 bases at J, with 24 bases in the middle. Germline CDR1 MNHEY, CDR2 SMNVEV (reference sequence). This receptor was identified in a man between 18 and 29 years old in good health. The chain is built from TRBV27 and TRBJ2-3; D is possibly TRBD2 (6 bases). The sample comprised naive CD4+ T cells sorted from blood. The sample's subset: CD45RA+ positively selected. Here the CDR3 reads CASTPRSFGRLSDTQYF. The CDR3 DNA reads as TGTGCCAGCACCCCACGGTCCTTCGGGAGATTGTCAGATACGCAGTATTTT.